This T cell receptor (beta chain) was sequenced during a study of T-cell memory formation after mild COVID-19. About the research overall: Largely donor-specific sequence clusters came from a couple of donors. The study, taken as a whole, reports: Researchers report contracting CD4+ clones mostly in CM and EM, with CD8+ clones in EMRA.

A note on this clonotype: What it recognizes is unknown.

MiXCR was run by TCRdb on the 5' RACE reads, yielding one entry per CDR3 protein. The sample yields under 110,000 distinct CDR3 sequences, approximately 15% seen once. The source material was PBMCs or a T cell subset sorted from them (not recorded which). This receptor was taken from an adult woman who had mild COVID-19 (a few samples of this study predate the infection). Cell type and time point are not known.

This chain's CDR3 is CASTFGPNYGYTF. The CDR3 nucleotides are TGTGCCAGTACCTTTGGGCCTAACTATGGCTACACCTTC. The rearrangement joins TRBV19 to TRBJ1-2; D is unclear. Germline assignment: CDR1 LNHDA and CDR2 SQIVND (reference sequence). The CDR3 consists of 13 residues. The V gene lost 7 bases and the J gene lost 0 bases, with 9 bases spanning the gap.